Presented here are 18 T cell receptor beta chains from one specimen sequenced in a study of neurological immune-mediated disorders. TCRdb passed the 5' RACE reads through MiXCR, listing each CDR3 protein once. The sample carries tens of thousands of distinct CDR3 sequences, just over 5% recorded once. The sequenced sample consisted of PBMCs. The receptors were gathered from a woman aged 30 to 39 with multiple sclerosis.

This clonotype was recorded at least ten times. The V call is TRBV5-1, the J call TRBJ1-2; D is unresolved. This CDR3 has 14 residues. CDR1 and CDR2 from the germline V gene are SGHRS and YFSETQ. The ends were cut back, 2 bases at V and 6 bases at J, with 14 bases in the middle. CDR3: CASSFGQVGDGYTF. DNA of the CDR3: TGCGCCAGCAGCTTCGGTCAGGTCGGGGATGGCTACACCTTC.

This clonotype has ten or more counts. V gene TRBV5-1 combines with J gene TRBJ2-2; 7 bases are a match to TRBD2. Germline CDR1 and CDR2: SGHRS and YFSETQ. Trimming took 0 bases from V and 5 from J; bases not matched to a gene: 7. The CDR3 runs 16 residues. The CDR3 DNA sequence: TGCGCCAGCAGCTTGGGAGCGGGGATTCTAACCGGGGAGCTGTTTTTT. Residues: CASSLGAGILTGELFF.

This clonotype has more than one count but fewer than ten. The chain combines TRBV6-5 with TRBJ2-1; 8 bases map to TRBD2. The J segment lost 3 bases and the V segment lost 6 bases, leaving 10 bases of the junction unmatched. CDR1 is MNHEY and CDR2 is SVGAGI in the germline V gene. The CDR3 length is 16 residues. The CDR3 DNA is TGTGCCAGCAGCCCTACCGGGACTAGTCACTACAATGAGCAGTTCTTC. This encodes CASSPTGTSHYNEQFF.

A note on this clonotype: A much larger clone lies one base from this, so it may be a read error. The chain uses TRBV28 and TRBJ1-2; D unclear. Germline lookup yields CDR1 MDHEN and CDR2 SYDVKM. This CDR3 has 13 residues. V dropped 7 bases and J dropped 8 bases, with 17 bases sitting between them. As DNA, the CDR3 is TGTGCCAGCATCCCAGTAGGACCGCGGGGCTACACCTTC. This translates into CASIPVGPRGYTF.

This clonotype was recorded many times. This chain uses TRBV20-1 with TRBJ2-3; 7 positions agree with TRBD2. The CDR3 covers 17 residues. The germline CDR1 and CDR2 sequences are DFQATT and SNEGSKA (reference sequence). V lost 2 bases and J lost 5; bases outside the gene matches: 16. The CDR3, as DNA: TGCAGTGCTAGATTGTCCCCGGGAGGTCCTCGGGGAGATACGCAGTATTTT. Amino acid sequence: CSARLSPGGPRGDTQYF.

This clonotype was seen ten or more times. The CDR3: CASSIRGQDGYTF. CDR3 coding DNA: TGTGCCAGCAGTATCAGGGGGCAGGATGGCTACACCTTC. The chain has TRBV25-1 and TRBJ1-2; 8 bases map to TRBD1. Looked up from germline, CDR1 is MGHDK and CDR2 is SYGVNS. The CDR3 is 13 amino acids. J gave up 6 bases and V 5 bases, and 5 bases lay outside the gene matches.

This clonotype was seen a handful of times. The chain recombines TRBV20-1 with TRBJ1-1; D call uncertain. Germline V gene lookup returns CDR1 DFQATT and CDR2 SNEGSKA (reference sequence). The CDR3 sequence is 16 residues long. Trimming pared 2 bases from V and 4 bases from J, leaving 20 bases between. CDR3 amino acids: CSARSSRPGPATEAFF. Written as DNA, the CDR3 is TGCAGTGCTAGATCGAGTCGACCGGGCCCGGCCACTGAAGCTTTCTTT.

This clonotype was picked up many times. J is TRBJ2-2 and V is TRBV24-1; D possibly corresponds to TRBD1 (6 bases). The CDR3 totals 13 residues. Germline values: CDR1 KGHDR, CDR2 SFDVKD. With 5 bases removed from V and 7 bases from J, the gap between germline ends came to 10 bases. The CDR3 loop reads CATSGQGNGELFF. The DNA of the CDR3 is TGTGCCACCAGTGGGCAGGGGAACGGGGAGCTGTTTTTT.

V is TRBV5-1 and J is TRBJ1-1, with 7 positions matching TRBD1. The V segment lost 0 bases and the J segment 1 base; nucleotides outside the gene matches: 12. This CDR3 comprises 18 residues. CDR1 and CDR2 from the germline V gene are SGHRS and YFSETQ. The CDR3 here is CASSLEGTERPRNTEAFF. As DNA, the CDR3 is TGCGCCAGCAGCTTGGAAGGGACAGAGCGACCTCGGAACACTGAAGCTTTCTTT.

This clonotype occurred a few times. Mismatch with germline at one junction end may stem from a read error. The chain uses TRBV20-1 and TRBJ2-7; no clear D gene. Germline CDR1 DFQATT, CDR2 SNEGSKA (reference sequence). The CDR3 contains 12 residues. The CDR3 protein is CSGQASSHEQYF. The CDR3 coding sequence is TGCAGTGGACAAGCGTCCTCCCACGAGCAGTACTTC.

This clonotype appeared many times. V is TRBV5-1 and J is TRBJ1-2; maybe TRBD1 (5 bases). The CDR3 loop spans 16 amino acids. Trimming stripped 0 bases from V and 8 bases from J, with 20 bases between. CDR1 is SGHRS and CDR2 is YFSETQ in the germline V gene. CDR3 loop: CASSLEGVGQGEGYTF. The CDR3 DNA reads TGCGCCAGCAGCTTGGAAGGAGTCGGGCAGGGTGAGGGCTACACCTTC.

The genes are TRBV20-1 and TRBJ2-1; the match to TRBD2 covers 9 bases. Germline loops: CDR1 DFQATT, CDR2 SNEGSKA (reference sequence). Trimming at V came to 3 bases and at J to 7 bases, leaving 10 bases not matched to a gene. This CDR3 is 15 amino acids long. CDR3 residues: CSASPGAGGRNEQFF. Here the CDR3 DNA reads TGCAGTGCTAGTCCCGGGGCGGGAGGGCGTAATGAGCAGTTCTTC.

This clonotype occurred many times. The chain combines TRBV20-1 with TRBJ1-5; D is perhaps TRBD1 (5 bases). Trimming took 7 bases from V and 9 from J, leaving 16 bases between them. Germline CDR1 and CDR2: DFQATT and SNEGSKA (reference sequence). The CDR3 is 12 residues long. DNA for the CDR3: TGCAGTGGAAAGGTGGGGGATTCGCCCCAGCATTTT. Protein: CSGKVGDSPQHF.

In this sample, this clonotype turned up many times. The chain has TRBV2 and TRBJ2-7; 10 nucleotides match TRBD2. The CDR3 has 15 residues. V lost 4 bases and J lost 0; bases outside the gene matches: 3. Looked up from germline, CDR1 is SNHLY and CDR2 is FYNNEI. The CDR3 reads CASSVSSGSSYEQYF. The CDR3 DNA is TGTGCCAGCAGTGTATCTAGCGGGAGCTCCTACGAGCAGTACTTC. The full variable domain, in which reference TRBV2 and TRBJ2-7 provide the parts outside the CDR3, is EPEVTQTPSHQVTQMGQEVILRCVPISNHLYFYWYRQILGQKVEFLVSFYNNEISEKSEIFDDQFSVERPDGSNFTLKIRSTKLEDSAMYFCASSVSSGSSYEQYFGPGTRLTVT.

J is TRBJ2-3 and V is TRBV19; D tentatively fits TRBD1 or TRBD2 (5 bases each). V lost 9 bases to trimming and J lost 2 bases, with 12 bases between them. The CDR3 loop spans 13 amino acids. Germline CDR1 and CDR2: LNHDA and SQIVND (reference sequence). The CDR3 protein is CASGADITDTQYF. CDR3 nucleotide sequence: TGTGCCAGCGGGGCGGATATCACAGATACGCAGTATTTT.

There are many counts of this clonotype. The rearrangement links TRBV11-2 to TRBJ2-1, with a possible D match to TRBD2 (6 bases). Trimming took 1 base from V and 5 from J, leaving 9 bases between them. The germline CDR1 and CDR2 sequences are SGHAT and FQNNGV. The CDR3 consists of 14 residues. This CDR3 is CASSLAASDNEQFF. CDR3 DNA sequence: TGTGCCAGCAGCTTAGCGGCTAGCGACAATGAGCAGTTCTTC.

This clonotype appeared many times. This chain uses TRBV5-1 with TRBJ2-5; the match to TRBD1 covers 7 bases. The germline V gene encodes CDR1 SGHRS and CDR2 YFSETQ. The CDR3 is made up of 14 amino acids. J was trimmed by 3 bases and V by 0 bases; bases with no gene match: 2. In nucleotides, the CDR3 is TGCGCCAGCAGCTTGGGGCAGGGGGAAGAGACCCAGTACTTC. As protein: CASSLGQGEETQYF.

This clonotype was seen ten or more times. This chain uses TRBV20-1 with TRBJ2-3; 12 bases line up with TRBD1. Germline CDR1 DFQATT, CDR2 SNEGSKA (reference sequence). Trimming cost V 0 bases and J 2 bases; bases outside gene matches: 9. The CDR3 runs to 18 residues. CDR3 sequence (DNA): TGCAGTGCTAGAGATCTAAGGGGACAGGGGGCGGCCACAGATACGCAGTATTTT. This sequence encodes CSARDLRGQGAATDTQYF.